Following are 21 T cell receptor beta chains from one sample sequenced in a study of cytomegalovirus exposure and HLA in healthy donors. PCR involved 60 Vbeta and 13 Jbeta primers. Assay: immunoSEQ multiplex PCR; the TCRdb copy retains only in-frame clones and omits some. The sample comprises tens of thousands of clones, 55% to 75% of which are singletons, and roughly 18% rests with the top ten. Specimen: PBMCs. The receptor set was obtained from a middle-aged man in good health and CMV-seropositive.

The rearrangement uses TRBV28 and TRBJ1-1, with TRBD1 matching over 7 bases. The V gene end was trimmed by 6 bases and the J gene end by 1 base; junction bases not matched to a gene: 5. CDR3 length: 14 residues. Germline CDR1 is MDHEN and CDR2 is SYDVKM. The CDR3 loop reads CASSKWTGNTEAFF. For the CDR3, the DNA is TGTGCCAGCAGCAAGTGGACAGGGAACACTGAAGCTTTCTTT.

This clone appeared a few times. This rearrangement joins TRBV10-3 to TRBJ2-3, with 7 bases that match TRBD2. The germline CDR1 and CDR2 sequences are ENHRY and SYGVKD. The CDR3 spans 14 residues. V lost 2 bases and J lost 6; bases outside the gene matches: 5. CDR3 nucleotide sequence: TGTGCCATCAGTGAGGCTAGCGGTACGGATACGCAGTATTTT. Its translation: CAISEASGTDTQYF.

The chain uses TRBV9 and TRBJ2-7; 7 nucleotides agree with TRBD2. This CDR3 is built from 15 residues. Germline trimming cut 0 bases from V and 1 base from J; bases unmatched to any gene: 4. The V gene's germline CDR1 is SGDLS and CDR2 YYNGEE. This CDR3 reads CASSVEGGQSYEQYF. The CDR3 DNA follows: TGTGCCAGCAGCGTAGAGGGAGGGCAGTCCTACGAGCAGTACTTC.

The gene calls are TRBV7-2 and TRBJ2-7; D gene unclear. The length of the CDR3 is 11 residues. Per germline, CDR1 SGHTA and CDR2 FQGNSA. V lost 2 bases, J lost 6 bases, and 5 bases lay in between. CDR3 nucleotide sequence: TGTGCCAGCAGCTTATCGTTCGAGCAGTACTTC. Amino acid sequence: CASSLSFEQYF.

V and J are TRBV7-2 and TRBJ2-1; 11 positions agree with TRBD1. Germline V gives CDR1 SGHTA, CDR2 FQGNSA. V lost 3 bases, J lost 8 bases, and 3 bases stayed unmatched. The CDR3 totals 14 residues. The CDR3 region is CASSFRTGGDEQFF. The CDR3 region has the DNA TGTGCCAGCAGCTTCAGGACAGGGGGCGATGAGCAGTTCTTC. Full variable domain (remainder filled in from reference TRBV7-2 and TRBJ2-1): GAGVSQSPSNKVTEKGKDVELRCDPISGHTALYWYRQSLGQGLEFLIYFQGNSAPDKSGLPSDRFSAERTGGSVSTLTIQRTQQEDSAVYLCASSFRTGGDEQFFGPGTRLTVL.

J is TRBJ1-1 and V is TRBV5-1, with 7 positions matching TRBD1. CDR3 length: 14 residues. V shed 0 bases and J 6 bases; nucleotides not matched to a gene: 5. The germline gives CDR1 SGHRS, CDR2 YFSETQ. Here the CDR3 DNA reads TGCGCCAGCAGCTTGGTTGAGGGGGCTGCTGAAGCTTTCTTT. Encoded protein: CASSLVEGAAEAFF. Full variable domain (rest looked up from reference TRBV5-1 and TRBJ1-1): KAGVTQTPRYLIKTRGQQVTLSCSPISGHRSVSWYQQTPGQGLQFLFEYFSETQRNKGNFPGRFSGRQFSNSRSEMNVSTLELGDSALYLCASSLVEGAAEAFFGQGTRLTVV.

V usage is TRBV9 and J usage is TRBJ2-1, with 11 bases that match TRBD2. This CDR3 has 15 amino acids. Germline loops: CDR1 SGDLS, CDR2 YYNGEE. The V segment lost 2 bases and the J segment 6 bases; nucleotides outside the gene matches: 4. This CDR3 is CASSVSGGATNEQFF. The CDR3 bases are TGTGCCAGCAGCGTTAGCGGGGGGGCCACCAATGAGCAGTTCTTC.

Here the CDR3 reads CASSYGGQLSSTYF. CDR3 bases: TGTGCCAGCAGTTACGGGGGACAGCTGAGTTCAACGTACTTC. This sequence joins TRBV6-5 and TRBJ2-7; the match to TRBD1 covers 7 bases. Trimming cost V 2 bases and J 12 bases; bases outside gene matches: 13. The CDR3 is 14 residues long. Germline CDR1 MNHEY, CDR2 SVGAGI.

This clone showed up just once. CDR3 in amino acids: CSVGTGGSHLANTGELFF. CDR3 coding DNA: TGCAGCGTTGGGACAGGGGGTTCACATCTCGCGAACACCGGGGAGCTGTTTTTT. The V gene is TRBV29-1, the J gene TRBJ2-2; TRBD1 matches 10 bases. CDR3 length: 18 amino acids. The V gene's germline CDR1 is SQVTM and CDR2 ANQGSEA. With 4 bases clipped from V and 0 bases from J, the junction kept 11 bases outside the gene matches.

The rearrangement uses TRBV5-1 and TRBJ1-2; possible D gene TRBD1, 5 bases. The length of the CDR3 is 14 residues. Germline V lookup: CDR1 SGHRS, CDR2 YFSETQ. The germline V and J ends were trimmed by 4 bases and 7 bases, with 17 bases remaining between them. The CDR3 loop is CASSDGGEWGGYTF. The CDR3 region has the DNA TGCGCCAGCAGCGATGGAGGGGAGTGGGGTGGCTACACCTTC.

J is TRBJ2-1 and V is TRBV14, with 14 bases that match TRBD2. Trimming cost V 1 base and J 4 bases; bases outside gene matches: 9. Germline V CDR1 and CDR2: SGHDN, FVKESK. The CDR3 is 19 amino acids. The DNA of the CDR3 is TGTGCCAGCAGCCAAGCGGGTATGGGACTAGCGGGGGATTACAATGAGCAGTTCTTC. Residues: CASSQAGMGLAGDYNEQFF.

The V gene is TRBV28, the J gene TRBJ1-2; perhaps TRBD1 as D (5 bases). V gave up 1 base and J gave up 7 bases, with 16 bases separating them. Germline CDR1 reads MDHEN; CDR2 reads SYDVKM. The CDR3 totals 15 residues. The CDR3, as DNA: TGTGCCAGCAGTTTATTGGGAGGGGCCGCCCTTGGCTACACCTTC. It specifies CASSLLGGAALGYTF.

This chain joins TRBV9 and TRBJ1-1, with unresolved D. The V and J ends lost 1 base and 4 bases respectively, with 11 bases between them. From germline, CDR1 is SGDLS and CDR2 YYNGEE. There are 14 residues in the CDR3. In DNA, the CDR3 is TGTGCCAGCAGCGTACTGGGCAGCAGCACTGAAGCTTTCTTT. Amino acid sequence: CASSVLGSSTEAFF.

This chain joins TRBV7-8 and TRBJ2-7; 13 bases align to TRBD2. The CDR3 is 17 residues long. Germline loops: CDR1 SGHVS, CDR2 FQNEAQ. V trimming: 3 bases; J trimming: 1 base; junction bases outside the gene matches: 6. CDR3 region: CASSFGLAGASSYEQYF. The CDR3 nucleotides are TGTGCCAGCAGCTTCGGACTAGCGGGGGCCTCTTCCTACGAGCAGTACTTC.

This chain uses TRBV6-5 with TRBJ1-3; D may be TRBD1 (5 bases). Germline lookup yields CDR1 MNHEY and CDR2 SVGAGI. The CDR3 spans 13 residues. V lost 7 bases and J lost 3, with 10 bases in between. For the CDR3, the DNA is TGTGCCAGCACCAGGGCGAATGGAAACACCATATATTTT. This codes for CASTRANGNTIYF.

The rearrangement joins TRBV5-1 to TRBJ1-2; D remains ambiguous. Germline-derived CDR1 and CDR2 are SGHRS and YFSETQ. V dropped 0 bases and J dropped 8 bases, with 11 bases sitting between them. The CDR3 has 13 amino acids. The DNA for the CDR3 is TGCGCCAGCAGCTTGGTCGTGGGCTCGGGCTACACCTTC. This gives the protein CASSLVVGSGYTF.

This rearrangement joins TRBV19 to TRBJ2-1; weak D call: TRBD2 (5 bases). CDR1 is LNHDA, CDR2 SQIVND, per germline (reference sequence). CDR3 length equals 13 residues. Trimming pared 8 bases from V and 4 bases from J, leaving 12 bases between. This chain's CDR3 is CASEGDQYNEQFF. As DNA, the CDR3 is TGTGCCAGTGAGGGCGACCAATACAATGAGCAGTTCTTC.

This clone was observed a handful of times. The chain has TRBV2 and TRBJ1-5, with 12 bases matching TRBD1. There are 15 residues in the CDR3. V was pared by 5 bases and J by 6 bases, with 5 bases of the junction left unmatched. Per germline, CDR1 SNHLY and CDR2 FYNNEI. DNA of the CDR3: TGTGCCAGCAGTCCGGGACAGGGGGCAGGTCAGCCCCAGCATTTT. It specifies CASSPGQGAGQPQHF.

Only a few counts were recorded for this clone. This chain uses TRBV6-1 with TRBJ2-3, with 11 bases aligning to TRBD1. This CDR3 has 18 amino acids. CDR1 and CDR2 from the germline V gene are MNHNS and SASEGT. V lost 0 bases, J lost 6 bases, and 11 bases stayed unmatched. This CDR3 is CASSEARGQGGRLDTQYF. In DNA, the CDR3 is TGTGCCAGCAGTGAAGCAAGGGGACAGGGGGGCCGCCTGGATACGCAGTATTTT.

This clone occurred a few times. The CDR3 DNA sequence: TGTGCCAGCAGCCCCGGGACAGCTGGAAACACCATATATTTT. As protein: CASSPGTAGNTIYF. The chain uses TRBV7-9 and TRBJ1-3; 7 bases are a match to TRBD1. CDR3 size: 14 residues. CDR1 is SEHNR and CDR2 is FQNEAQ in the germline V gene (reference sequence). J lost 2 bases, V lost 5 bases, and 3 bases had no gene match.

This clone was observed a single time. CDR3 residues: CASSSRAGLAGGFGANVLTF. As DNA, the CDR3 is TGTGCCAGCAGTAGTCGGGCCGGACTAGCGGGGGGTTTTGGGGCCAACGTCCTGACTTTC. The V call is TRBV28, the J call TRBJ2-6; 14 bases line up with TRBD2. Germline CDR1 reads MDHEN; CDR2 reads SYDVKM. The CDR3 has 20 amino acids. V lost 5 bases, J lost 3 bases, and 12 bases stayed unmatched.